These T cell receptor beta chains were read from a single sample in a study of CD8 T cells in ankylosing spondylitis. TCRdb independently ran MiXCR on the 5' RACE reads; one entry per CDR3 protein. Of 180,000 or so distinct CDR3 sequences in the sample, roughly 10% were seen once. Input material: blood, either unsorted or a sorted T cell fraction (not recorded which). Source of these receptors: a male donor with ankylosing spondylitis or in good health (not recorded which). The CDR3 runs from the conserved cysteine through the conserved F or W. D genes are given only for firm matches. Size is stated for part of the rows, as once, few or many counts, or as a class when the clone is expanded.

v_call	clone_size	d_call	j_call	cdr3_aa	cdr3_nt
TRBV12-3/TRBV12-4	many	-	TRBJ1-2	CASSMVQGANYGYTF	TGTGCCAGCAGCATGGTACAGGGTGCTAACTATGGCTACACCTTC
TRBV11-2	few	TRBD2	TRBJ2-2	CASSFPLGSGRNTGELFF	TGTGCCAGCAGCTTCCCCTTGGGTAGCGGGAGGAACACCGGGGAGCTGTTTTTT
TRBV20-1	many	-	TRBJ2-1	CSATGRANEQFF	TGCAGTGCTACCGGCAGGGCCAATGAGCAGTTCTTC
TRBV6-1	many	TRBD2	TRBJ2-1	CASSLGLEVGGYNEQFF	TGTGCCAGCAGTCTCGGTCTGGAAGTGGGAGGGTACAATGAGCAGTTCTTC
TRBV15	many	-	TRBJ2-7	CATSRDPPGVDGASYEQYF	TGTGCCACCAGCAGAGATCCCCCTGGTGTGGACGGAGCCTCCTACGAGCAGTACTTC
TRBV9	-	TRBD1	TRBJ2-2	CASSVDGTGAFTGELFF	TGTGCCAGCAGCGTAGACGGGACAGGGGCCTTCACCGGGGAGCTGTTTTTT
TRBV3-1	many	-	TRBJ2-2	CASSQERGPNTGELFF	TGTGCCAGCAGCCAAGAACGGGGGCCGAACACCGGGGAGCTGTTTTTT
TRBV5-1	many	TRBD1	TRBJ1-3	CASSPTGLVNTIYF	TGCGCCAGCAGCCCGACAGGGTTGGTGAACACCATATATTTT
TRBV3-1	many	TRBD1	TRBJ2-7	CASSPDRGITYEQYF	TGTGCCAGCAGCCCTGACAGGGGTATAACGTACGAGCAGTACTTC
TRBV5-1	few	-	TRBJ1-1	CASSLAAISNTEAFF	TGCGCCAGCAGCTTGGCGGCTATTTCGAACACTGAAGCTTTCTTT
TRBV20-1	few	-	TRBJ1-5	CSARQGLRDSNQPQHF	TGCAGTGCTAGACAGGGTTTGAGGGATAGCAATCAGCCCCAGCATTTT
TRBV29-1	few	TRBD2	TRBJ2-7	CSVEPQLGGSQAREQYF	TGCAGCGTTGAACCCCAACTTGGCGGGAGTCAAGCGCGCGAGCAGTACTTC
TRBV7-8	many	-	TRBJ2-1	CASSPKVLGVSYNEQFF	TGTGCCAGCAGCCCAAAGGTCTTAGGGGTCTCCTACAATGAGCAGTTCTTC
TRBV5-1	many	-	TRBJ1-1	CASSLALSHTEAFF	TGCGCCAGCAGCTTGGCATTGTCGCACACTGAAGCTTTCTTT
TRBV11-2	-	-	TRBJ2-1	CASSLGQHNEQFF	TGTGCCAGCAGCTTAGGACAGCACAATGAGCAGTTCTTC
TRBV20-1	-	TRBD2	TRBJ2-1	CSATSFGGVGQFF	TGCAGTGCTACTTCCTTTGGGGGGGTTGGGCAGTTCTTC
TRBV29-1	many	TRBD1	TRBJ2-1	CSVESRQGADNEQFF	TGCAGCGTTGAATCGCGGCAGGGGGCTGACAATGAGCAGTTCTTC
TRBV10-3	many	TRBD2	TRBJ2-3	CAISLGLATSTDTQYF	TGTGCCATCAGTCTGGGACTAGCGACTAGCACAGATACGCAGTATTTT
TRBV6-4	many	-	TRBJ2-1	CASSDDTSYSYNEQFF	TGTGCCAGCAGTGACGATACTAGCTATTCCTACAATGAGCAGTTCTTC
TRBV5-1	-	TRBD1	TRBJ2-7	CASSLMGQGYEQYF	TGCGCCAGCAGCTTGATGGGACAGGGCTACGAGCAGTACTTC
TRBV7-6	many	-	TRBJ2-3	CASSLASVRTDTQYF	TGTGCCAGCAGCTTAGCATCGGTCCGCACAGATACGCAGTATTTT
TRBV12-3/TRBV12-4	many	TRBD1	TRBJ2-5	CASSWTGGETQYF	TGTGCCAGCAGTTGGACAGGAGGAGAGACCCAGTACTTC
TRBV27	-	-	TRBJ1-6	CASGGTRANSPLHF	TGTGCCAGCGGCGGGACCCGAGCCAATTCACCCCTCCACTTT
TRBV9	few	-	TRBJ2-7	CASSVWETAYEQYF	TGTGCCAGCAGCGTATGGGAGACCGCCTACGAGCAGTACTTC
TRBV5-6	many	-	TRBJ1-5	CASSLSRRNNQPQHF	TGTGCCAGCAGCTTATCCAGACGGAACAATCAGCCCCAGCATTTT
TRBV9	many	TRBD2	TRBJ2-4	CASSVSGGANIQYF	TGTGCCAGCAGCGTGTCCGGGGGGGCGAACATTCAGTACTTC
TRBV29-1	many	TRBD2	TRBJ2-1	CSVGLAGGNEQFF	TGCAGCGTTGGACTAGCGGGAGGCAATGAGCAGTTCTTC
TRBV2	-	-	TRBJ2-7	CASSGGGTYEQYF	TGTGCCAGCAGTGGGGGAGGAACCTACGAGCAGTACTTC
TRBV12-3/TRBV12-4	many	TRBD1	TRBJ1-5	CASSLQQGGQPQHF	TGTGCCAGCAGTTTACAGCAGGGGGGACAGCCCCAGCATTTT
TRBV6-5	-	-	TRBJ2-5	CASSTRGTQYF	TGTGCCAGCAGTACCCGCGGGACCCAGTACTTC
TRBV12-3/TRBV12-4	many	-	TRBJ1-4	CASSFREKLFF	TGTGCCAGCAGTTTCCGGGAAAAACTGTTTTTT
TRBV5-1	many	-	TRBJ1-4	CASSPDGGYEKLFF	TGCGCCAGCAGCCCGGACGGTGGATATGAAAAACTGTTTTTT
TRBV7-2	-	-	TRBJ2-4	CASSLAGSTAKNIQYF	TGTGCCAGCAGCTTAGCCGGCAGCACAGCCAAAAACATTCAGTACTTC
TRBV5-1	many	-	TRBJ1-1	CASSLQGPMNTEAFF	TGCGCCAGCAGCTTGCAGGGACCAATGAACACTGAAGCTTTCTTT
TRBV28	few	TRBD1	TRBJ2-7	CASSFGQARGEQYF	TGTGCCAGCAGTTTCGGACAGGCCCGGGGCGAGCAGTACTTC
TRBV29-1	many	TRBD2	TRBJ2-1	CSLSGGAINEQFF	TGCAGCTTGAGCGGGGGGGCCATCAATGAGCAGTTCTTC
TRBV7-8	many	-	TRBJ1-1	CASSLAGGGTEAFF	TGTGCCAGCAGCTTAGCGGGGGGTGGCACTGAAGCTTTCTTT
TRBV7-9	-	TRBD1	TRBJ2-2	CASSLDRGWTGELFF	TGTGCCAGCAGCCTTGACAGGGGATGGACCGGGGAGCTGTTTTTT
TRBV20-1	-	-	TRBJ2-2	CSARPSRAAGTGELFF	TGCAGTGCTAGACCGTCCAGGGCAGCGGGCACCGGGGAGCTGTTTTTT
TRBV7-9	-	TRBD1	TRBJ2-1	CASTTGTEVDEQFF	TGTGCCAGCACAACCGGGACAGAGGTGGATGAGCAGTTCTTC
TRBV6-2/TRBV6-3	-	TRBD2	TRBJ2-7	CASSLRTSGHYEQYF	TGTGCCAGCAGCCTAAGGACTAGCGGGCACTACGAGCAGTACTTC